The present TCR beta chain was sequenced within a study of blood T cell repertoires in COVID-19. Profiling relied on immunoSEQ multiplex PCR, and the TCRdb table lists in-frame clones only, not all of them. The data show a few hundred thousand clones, approximately 85% seen once. CDR3 length equals 14 residues. The germline CDR1 and CDR2 sequences are GTSNPN and SVGIG (reference sequence). V lost 1 base to trimming and J lost 1 base, with 10 bases between them. Sequenced sample: PBMCs or T cells enriched from blood (not recorded which). This chain connects TRBV30 to TRBJ1-1; D call uncertain. The sequence was obtained from a man aged 25-40 years who had recovered from COVID-19. CDR3 residues: CAWSALSGNTEAFF. Written as DNA, the CDR3 is TGTGCCTGGAGTGCCCTTAGTGGGAACACTGAAGCTTTCTTT.